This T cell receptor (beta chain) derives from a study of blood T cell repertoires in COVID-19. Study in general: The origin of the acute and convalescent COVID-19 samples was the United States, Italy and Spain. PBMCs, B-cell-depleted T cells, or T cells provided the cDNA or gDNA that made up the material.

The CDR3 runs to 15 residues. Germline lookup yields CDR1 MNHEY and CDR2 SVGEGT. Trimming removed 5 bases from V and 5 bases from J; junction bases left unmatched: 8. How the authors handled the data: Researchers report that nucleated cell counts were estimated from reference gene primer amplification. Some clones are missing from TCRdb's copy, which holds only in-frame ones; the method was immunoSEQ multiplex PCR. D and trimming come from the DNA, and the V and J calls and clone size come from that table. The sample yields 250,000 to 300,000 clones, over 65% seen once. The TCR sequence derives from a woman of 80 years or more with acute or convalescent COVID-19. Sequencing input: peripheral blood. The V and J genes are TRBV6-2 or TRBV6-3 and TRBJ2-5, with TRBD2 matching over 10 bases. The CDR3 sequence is CASSIAGGVLETQYF. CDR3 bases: TGTGCCAGCAGTATAGCGGGGGGAGTGTTGGAGACCCAGTACTTC.